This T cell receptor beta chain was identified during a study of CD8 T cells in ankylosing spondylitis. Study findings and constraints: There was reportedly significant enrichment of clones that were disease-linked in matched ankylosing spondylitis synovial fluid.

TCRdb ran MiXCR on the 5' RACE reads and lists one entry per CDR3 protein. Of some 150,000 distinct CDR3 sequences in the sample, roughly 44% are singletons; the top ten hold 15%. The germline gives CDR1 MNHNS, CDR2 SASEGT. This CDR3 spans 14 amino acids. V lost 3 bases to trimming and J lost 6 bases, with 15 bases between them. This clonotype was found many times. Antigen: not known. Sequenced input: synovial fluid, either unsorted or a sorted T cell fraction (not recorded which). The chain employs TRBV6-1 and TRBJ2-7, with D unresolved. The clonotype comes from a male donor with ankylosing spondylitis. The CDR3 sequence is CASSEAAGYSEQYF. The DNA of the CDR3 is TGTGCCAGCAGTGAGGCGGCCGGATATTCCGAGCAGTACTTC.